This T cell receptor (beta chain) emerged from a study of neurological immune-mediated disorders (dated by TCRdb to between 2018 and 2021). About the full investigation: The study compared peripheral blood TCR-beta repertoires of HTLV-I-associated myelopathy (HAM/TSP) patients, multiple sclerosis patients and healthy controls using UMI-based sequencing. The cohort was made up of approximately 69 subjects, consisting of 15 or so HAM/TSP patients, around 35 multiple sclerosis patients and about 20 healthy controls. The approximately 110 TCR-beta libraries included longitudinal samples, technical triplicates and paired sorted CD4+ and CD8+ T-cell subsets alongside PBMC samples.

What the study reported, not specific to this receptor: No identical CDR3 amino acid sequences were found to be shared among expanded clones across subjects, suggesting that TCR-beta repertoires were private in all groups. TCR clonal expansion was greatest in HAM/TSP patients and smallest in MS patients, who ranked below even healthy controls.

Reading from cysteine to phenylalanine, the CDR3 counts 14 amino acids. Just CDR3 DNA is preserved here, 42 bases in frame from base 1. The junction carries 17 bases between V and J, which are trimmed by 0 bases and 12 bases respectively. From the germline V gene, CDR1 is LGHNA and CDR2 is YNFKEQ. To synthesize cDNA, template-switch 5'RACE was performed with a primer carrying a 10-nucleotide random unique molecular identifier so that each TCR transcript was tagged. Each sequencing run produced over 190 million TCR-beta sequences covering 15-18 subjects. The RNeasy kit was used for extraction of total RNA. Using the KAPA Real-time Library Amplification kit, TCR-beta VDJ regions were amplified with primers for the TCR constant region and the 5'RACE anchor. A first PCR added sample indexes and Illumina adaptors, and a second PCR then raised library yield. After purification with Ampure beads, the TCR product of roughly 650 bp was size-selected on a 2% E-gel SizeSelection system. Before pooling, library quality was assessed on a Bioanalyzer, concentration was determined with Qubit, and library quantification was performed with the Kapa Library Quantification kit. An Illumina HiSeq 2500 sequenced the libraries paired-end 2 x 150 bp. To increase sequence diversity, about 25-30% phiX was spiked into each library pool. Regarding the original processing steps: The quality-filtered reads were processed with the UMI-based MiGEC pipeline, whose error correction step removed more than 75% of the raw TCR sequences. VDJ genes were aligned to IMGT germline references, and each clonotype was defined by a unique CDR3 amino acid sequence together with V-J genes. Clonal expansion, Shannon diversity and CDR3 relatedness were evaluated with VDJtools (CalcPairwiseDistances, ClusterSamples), while phylogenetic trees were built in CLCbio workbench. Using coefficient-of-variation modelling across technical triplicates, the study counted a clone as expanded if it had at least 8 unique UMIs. TCRdb reanalyzed the raw reads on its own, using fastp at Q25 for trimming and MiXCR for clone calling, and kept in-frame beta chains. Identical CDR3 proteins give one entry, which carries the most common genes and DNA. For this entry, the V and J calls and clone size follow TCRdb and not the study's own pipeline. The sample has around 29,000 distinct CDR3 sequences on record, 9.5% to 13% of them singletons. The ten largest clones take up 5.5% to 7% of the sample.

This clonotype was observed many times. The clone's antigen remains unknown. Base-call qualities are not available, and no considerably larger clone is one nucleotide away. The healthy controls were volunteers from blood banks in Maryland, USA. Libraries from unsorted PBMCs were made from 2 million PBMCs kept in RNAlater at -80 degrees C until RNA extraction. PBMCs were separated from peripheral blood using Ficoll-Hypaque density gradient centrifugation and then cryopreserved in liquid nitrogen. The specimen was PBMCs. The origin of this receptor is a woman in her fifties or sixties in good health. The V and J segments used are TRBV4-2 and TRBJ1-2, with TRBD1 perhaps the D gene, on 6 matching bases. CDR3 reads: CASSQDPGPGADTF. The DNA is TGTGCCAGCAGCCAAGATCCGGGACCAGGGGCCGACACCTTC.